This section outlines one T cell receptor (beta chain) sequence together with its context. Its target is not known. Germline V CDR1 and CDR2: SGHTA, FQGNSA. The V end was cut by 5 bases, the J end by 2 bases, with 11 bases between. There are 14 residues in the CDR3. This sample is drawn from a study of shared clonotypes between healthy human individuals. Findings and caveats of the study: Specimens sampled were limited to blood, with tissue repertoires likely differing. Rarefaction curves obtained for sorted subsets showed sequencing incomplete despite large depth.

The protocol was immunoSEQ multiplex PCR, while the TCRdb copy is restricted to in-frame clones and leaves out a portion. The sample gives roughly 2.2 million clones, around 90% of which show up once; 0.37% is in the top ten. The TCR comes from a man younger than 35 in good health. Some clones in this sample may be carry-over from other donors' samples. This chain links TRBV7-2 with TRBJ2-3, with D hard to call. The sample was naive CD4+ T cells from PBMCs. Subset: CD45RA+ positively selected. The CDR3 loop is CASSKEIVTDTQYF. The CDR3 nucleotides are TGTGCCAGCAGCAAGGAGATCGTCACAGATACGCAGTATTTT.